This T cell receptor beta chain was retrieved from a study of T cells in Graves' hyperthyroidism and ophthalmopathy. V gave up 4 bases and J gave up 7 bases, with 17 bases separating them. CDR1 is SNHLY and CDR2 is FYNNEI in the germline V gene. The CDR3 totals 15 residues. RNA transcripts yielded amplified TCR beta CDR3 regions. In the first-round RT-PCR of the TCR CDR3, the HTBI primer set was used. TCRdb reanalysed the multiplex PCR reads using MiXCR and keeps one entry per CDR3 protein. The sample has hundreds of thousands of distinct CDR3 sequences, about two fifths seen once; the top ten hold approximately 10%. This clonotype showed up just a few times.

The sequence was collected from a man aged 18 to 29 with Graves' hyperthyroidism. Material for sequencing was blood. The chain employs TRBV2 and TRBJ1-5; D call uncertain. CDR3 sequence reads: CASSGWSQDGQPQHF. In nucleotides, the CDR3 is TGTGCCAGCAGTGGTTGGAGCCAGGATGGCCAGCCCCAGCATTTT.